The T cell receptor (beta chain) described here comes from a study of blood T cell repertoires in COVID-19. About the study: Samples representing acute and convalescent COVID-19 were sourced from the United States, Italy and Spain. T cells, B-cell-depleted T cells, or PBMCs supplied cDNA or gDNA.

This clone was observed a handful of times. V dropped 3 bases and J dropped 3 bases, with 11 bases sitting between them. Germline CDR1 reads MNHEY; CDR2 reads SMNVEV (reference sequence). This CDR3 comprises 14 residues. Participants had their cohort set by participant-reported clinical history. Study processing details: Researchers report that nucleated cell counts were estimated from reference gene primer amplification. Here immunoSEQ multiplex PCR was the method, and the copy in TCRdb shows in-frame clones only, minus some. V and J calls and clone size follow that table, whereas D and trimming were derived from the DNA. Of approximately 200,000 clones in the sample, approximately 89% were seen once.

The receptor was isolated from a young woman who had been exposed to COVID-19. V is TRBV27 and J is TRBJ1-1, with D hard to call. The specimen was PBMCs or T cells enriched from blood (not recorded which). The chain's CDR3 is CASSLVASHTEAFF. CDR3 in DNA: TGTGCCAGCAGTTTGGTTGCAAGCCACACTGAAGCTTTCTTT.